Following are 15 T cell receptor beta chains from one sample sequenced in a study of CD8+ T cells in alopecia areata. The authors extracted RNA and reverse transcribed it into cDNA as the sequencing template. Clones were sequenced by immunoSEQ multiplex PCR, and TCRdb holds only the in-frame ones, with some missing. The profile covers around 140,000 clones, with 50% to 65% appearing a single time and more than 15% taken by the ten largest. As for treatment: oral pan-JAK inhibitor, 5-10 mg twice daily. The input for sequencing was CD8+ T cells sorted from blood, taken at week 4, from a patient treated with tofacitinib. The origin of the receptors is a human donor with alopecia areata.

The chain carries TRBV29-1 and TRBJ2-7; the D gene is possibly TRBD2 (5 bases). The ends were cut back, 7 bases at V and 7 bases at J, with 17 bases in the middle. Germline CDR1 reads SQVTM; CDR2 reads ANQGSEA. The length of the CDR3 is 12 residues. CDR3 sequence (DNA): TGCAGCGCCACCCTAGCTTTCGGGGAGCAGTACTTC. Amino acid sequence: CSATLAFGEQYF.

This clone was seen only a few times. V and J are TRBV19 and TRBJ2-1; 8 nucleotides line up with TRBD1. The germline CDR1 and CDR2 sequences are LNHDA and SQIVND (reference sequence). Germline trimming cut 4 bases from V and 0 bases from J; bases unmatched to any gene: 5. There are 16 residues in the CDR3. The DNA for the CDR3 is TGTGCCAGTAGTACAGGGACAGGCGACTCCTACAATGAGCAGTTCTTC. Translation gives CASSTGTGDSYNEQFF.

The sample holds one count of this clone. V gene TRBV5-1 combines with J gene TRBJ1-1; maybe TRBD1 (5 bases). Germline V gene lookup returns CDR1 SGHRS and CDR2 YFSETQ. The CDR3 spans 15 residues. V was trimmed by 2 bases and J by 2 bases, leaving 13 bases between them. The CDR3 region has the DNA TGCGCCAGCAGCTTTGGGCGGGGACTCAACACTGAAGCTTTCTTT. It is translated as CASSFGRGLNTEAFF.

This chain links TRBV12-2 with TRBJ1-4; the table's D gene call, TRBD1, was not cross checked with the DNA. TRBV12-2 is a pseudogene. CDR3 length: 17 amino acids. CDR3 bases: TGTGCAAGTCGCCGCGGGTCGGTGGGGACAGAAAATGAAAAACTGTTTTTT. This encodes CASRRGSVGTENEKLFF.

The V call is TRBV13, the J call TRBJ1-4; D gene uncertain. The CDR3 loop spans 15 amino acids. The V end lost 3 bases, the J end lost 3 bases, and 11 bases lay between the germline ends. Germline-derived CDR1 and CDR2 are PRHDT and FYEKMQ (reference sequence). CDR3 protein: CASSFSVSPNEKLFF. CDR3 nucleotides: TGTGCCAGCAGCTTTAGTGTGAGCCCTAATGAAAAACTGTTTTTT.

This rearrangement joins TRBV6-6 to TRBJ1-6, with TRBD1 as a possible D gene (5 bases). CDR1 and CDR2 (germline): MNHNY, SVGAGI (reference sequence). This CDR3 is 16 amino acids long. V was trimmed by 6 bases and J by 4 bases, leaving 16 bases between them. CDR3 in amino acids: CASSPGGTEYNSPLHF. In DNA form, the CDR3 reads TGTGCCAGCAGCCCCGGGGGGACGGAGTATAATTCACCCCTCCACTTT.

This clone was picked up a small number of times. The chain joins TRBV19 to TRBJ2-1, with D perhaps TRBD1 or TRBD2 (5 bases each). The ends were cut back, 7 bases at V and 0 bases at J, with 13 bases in the middle. The germline CDR1 and CDR2 sequences are LNHDA and SQIVND (reference sequence). The CDR3 is 15 amino acids. CDR3 sequence (DNA): TGTGCCAGTACCCCGGGACGGGGCTCCTACAATGAGCAGTTCTTC. Translated: CASTPGRGSYNEQFF.

The chain combines TRBV2 with TRBJ1-5, with D hard to call. The CDR3 runs 14 residues. Trimming removed 6 bases at V and 5 bases at J, with 14 bases between. Germline assignment: CDR1 SNHLY and CDR2 FYNNEI. CDR3 in DNA: TGTGCCAGCAGGGGTAAGGGCCCCGATCAGCCCCAGCATTTT. Translating it yields CASRGKGPDQPQHF.

The rearrangement joins TRBV30 to TRBJ1-1; D unclear. The CDR3 consists of 13 residues. Trimming pared 2 bases from V and 5 bases from J, leaving 12 bases between. Looked up from germline, CDR1 is GTSNPN and CDR2 is SVGIG (reference sequence). CDR3 DNA: TGTGCCTGGAGTCCAGCTACGGGGACTGAAGCTTTCTTT. Protein sequence: CAWSPATGTEAFF.

This clone was detected once. The chain combines TRBV27 with TRBJ2-7; the match to TRBD2 covers 14 bases. The CDR3 length is 18 residues. Germline V CDR1 and CDR2: MNHEY, SMNVEV (reference sequence). V gave up 5 bases and J gave up 3 bases; unmatched junction bases: 12. CDR3 in amino acids: CASSLLPGLAGAHYEQYF. The CDR3 DNA is TGTGCCAGCAGTCTTTTGCCGGGACTAGCGGGGGCACACTACGAGCAGTACTTC.

The chain carries TRBV7-2 and TRBJ2-7; 9 positions agree with TRBD1. CDR3 length equals 14 residues. CDR1 is SGHTA, CDR2 FQGNSA, per germline. V gave up 8 bases and J gave up 5 bases; unmatched junction bases: 10. The CDR3 sequence is CASRLRDRVDEQYF. CDR3 DNA sequence: TGTGCCAGCCGACTCCGGGACAGGGTGGACGAGCAGTACTTC.

J is TRBJ1-1 and V is TRBV27; TRBD1 matches 9 bases. CDR3 length equals 14 residues. The V gene's germline CDR1 is MNHEY and CDR2 SMNVEV (reference sequence). The J segment lost 5 bases and the V segment lost 6 bases, leaving 7 bases of the junction unmatched. Here the CDR3 DNA reads TGTGCCAGCAGCGACAGGGGGTATCTGACTGAAGCTTTCTTT. This sequence encodes CASSDRGYLTEAFF.

This clone was detected only a few times. The CDR3 region is CASRNSTGPSEETQYF. The CDR3 DNA follows: TGTGCCAGCAGAAACTCTACCGGGCCTTCAGAAGAGACCCAGTACTTC. The gene calls are TRBV13 and TRBJ2-5; D is undetermined. V lost 6 bases, J lost 3 bases, and 20 bases lay in between. This CDR3 is 16 amino acids long. The germline V gene has CDR1 PRHDT and CDR2 FYEKMQ (reference sequence).

The V gene is TRBV27, the J gene TRBJ2-7; TRBD1 matches at 9 bases. In germline, CDR1 is MNHEY, CDR2 SMNVEV (reference sequence). V was clipped by 0 bases and J by 5 bases; unmatched bases: 8. CDR3 size: 16 residues. The DNA for the CDR3 is TGTGCCAGCAGTTTATCCGCCGGGACAGGGTCCCACGAGCAGTACTTC. It codes for CASSLSAGTGSHEQYF.

This clone was seen a single time. The rearrangement joins TRBV13 to TRBJ2-7; possibly TRBD2 for D (5 bases). V was cut by 4 bases and J by 1 base, with 11 bases left in between. In germline, CDR1 is PRHDT, CDR2 FYEKMQ (reference sequence). This CDR3 contains 14 residues. CDR3 DNA sequence: TGTGCCAGCAGCTCCGAGGAGGAGTCCTACGAGCAGTACTTC. Translated: CASSSEEESYEQYF.